The 15 T cell receptor beta chains given below trace back to one sample, sequenced in a study of Tregs in tolerant kidney transplant recipients. Sequencing was performed with immunoSEQ multiplex PCR; in TCRdb, only in-frame clones are kept and a portion is missing. The sample holds fewer than 55,000 clones. Sequenced material: CD4+ T cells from blood, taken before the transplant. These receptors originate from a human donor who received a combined kidney and bone marrow transplant.

On this clone: The read falls 3 residues short of the CDR3 end, and the missing part is taken from the germline J gene. The chain recombines TRBV2 with TRBJ1-6; D is ambiguous. The CDR3 has 13 amino acids. V lost 6 bases, J lost 4 bases, and 7 bases lay in between. Germline lookup yields CDR1 SNHLY and CDR2 FYNNEI. This CDR3 is CASRNGYNSPLHF. Partial CDR3 DNA: TGTGCCAGCAGGAACGGGTATAATTCACCC. Supplemented by reference TRBV2 and TRBJ1-6, the full variable domain reads EPEVTQTPSHQVTQMGQEVILRCVPISNHLYFYWYRQILGQKVEFLVSFYNNEISEKSEIFDDQFSVERPDGSNFTLKIRSTKLEDSAMYFCASRNGYNSPLHFGNGTRLTVT.

Comments on this clone: The read halts 3 residues ahead of the CDR3 end, with the missing end drawn from the germline J gene. The chain employs TRBV7-6 and TRBJ2-2; D tentatively fits TRBD1 or TRBD2 (5 bases each). This CDR3 has 17 residues. Germline V gene data show CDR1 as SGHVS and CDR2 as FNYEAQ. The V end lost 2 bases, the J end lost 3 bases, and 16 bases lay between the germline ends. The CDR3 bases that were read are TGTGCCAGCAGCTTAATAGGTGGGAGCAGGGACACCGGGGAG. Its translation: CASSLIGGSRDTGE. The whole CDR3 protein is CASSLIGGSRDTGELFF. The complete variable domain, with remaining parts taken from reference TRBV7-6 and TRBJ2-2, reads GAGVSQSPRYKVTKRGQDVALRCDPISGHVSLYWYRQALGQGPEFLTYFNYEAQQDKSGLPNDRFSAERPEGSISTLTIQRTEQRDSAMYRCASSLIGGSRDTGELFFGEGSRLTVL.

About this clone: The read is 3 residues too short to cover the CDR3 end, so that end is filled in from the germline J gene. This sequence joins TRBV7-9 and TRBJ2-7; the D gene is possibly TRBD2 (5 bases). This CDR3 is built from 12 residues. The germline gives CDR1 SEHNR, CDR2 FQNEAQ (reference sequence). The V end was cut by 7 bases, the J end by 6 bases, with 13 bases between. The sequenced CDR3 bases are TGTGCCAGCACTTTTGGACTCGGCGAG. Its protein is CASTFGLGE. The full CDR3 is CASTFGLGEQYF.

Of note for this clone: The CDR3 end is not reached by the read, which stops 3 residues before it; the germline J gene fills it in. V gene TRBV30 combines with J gene TRBJ2-7; TRBD2 agrees at 10 bases. Germline assignment: CDR1 GTSNPN and CDR2 SVGIG (reference sequence). The CDR3 spans 17 residues. With 7 bases clipped from V and 3 bases from J, the junction kept 18 bases outside the gene matches. The CDR3 region is CASVGASGRRSYYEQYF. CDR3 DNA, as far as it was read: TGTGCCTCCGTGGGGGCTAGCGGGAGAAGATCCTACTACGAG.

About this clone: The read stops 3 residues short of the end of the CDR3; the missing end is completed from the germline J gene. V is TRBV29-1 and J is TRBJ1-2; D is perhaps TRBD1 (5 bases). This CDR3 has 14 amino acids. CDR1 and CDR2 (germline): SQVTM, ANQGSEA. V was shortened by 0 bases and J by 2 bases, with 10 bases between the two germline ends. This CDR3 is CSVEERGSNYGYTF. CDR3 DNA, as far as it was read: TGCAGCGTTGAAGAGAGGGGCAGCAACTATGGC.

Points on this clone: The observed sequence ends 3 residues before the CDR3 terminus, with the missing tail filled in from the germline J gene. J is TRBJ1-1 and V is TRBV7-2; 8 nucleotides align to TRBD1. J was trimmed by 0 bases and V by 5 bases; bases with no gene match: 5. Germline V gene sequence: CDR1 SGHTA, CDR2 FQGNSA. The CDR3 is 15 residues long. CDR3 residues: CASSGDRFMNTEAFF. The sequenced CDR3 bases are TGTGCCAGCAGCGGGGACAGGTTTATGAACACTGAA.

Remarks on this clone: The read gets to within 3 residues of the CDR3 end, and the germline J gene fills in the rest. The chain has TRBV6-2 or TRBV6-3 and TRBJ1-1; 8 bases are a match to TRBD1. CDR1 and CDR2 from the germline V gene are MNHEY and SVGEGT. The CDR3 consists of 12 residues. After removal of 10 bases from V and 1 base from J, the junction contained 2 bases not matched to a gene. CDR3 DNA (partial): TGTGCCATCGGGACAGGGAACACTGAA. Protein: CAIGTGNTE. In full, the CDR3 reads CAIGTGNTEAFF.

About this clone: Read coverage stops 3 residues before the CDR3 terminus; the germline J gene supplies the remainder. The J gene is TRBJ1-2, the V gene TRBV19, with D tentatively TRBD1 (5 bases). The CDR3 consists of 15 residues. Germline loops: CDR1 LNHDA, CDR2 SQIVND (reference sequence). V was shortened by 5 bases and J by 5 bases, with 18 bases between the two germline ends. The part of the CDR3 DNA that was read is TGTGCCAGTAGTCCTCAACGGGGGAATGCGTATGGC. This encodes CASSPQRGNAYG. The entire CDR3 sequence reads CASSPQRGNAYGYTF.

Concerning this clone: The DNA ends 3 residues before the CDR3 does, and the rest of the CDR3 is filled in from the germline J gene. This chain joins TRBV19 and TRBJ1-2; the match to TRBD1 covers 10 bases. Germline assignment: CDR1 LNHDA and CDR2 SQIVND (reference sequence). V lost 5 bases to trimming and J lost 5 bases; unmatched junction nucleotides: 20. The CDR3 extends over 19 amino acids. CDR3 amino acids: CASSPLPGTGALWGYGYTF. The CDR3 DNA, read in part, is TGTGCCAGTAGTCCCCTTCCCGGGACAGGGGCTTTGTGGGGATATGGC.

To note about this clone: The read finishes 3 residues shy of the CDR3 end, and the germline J gene is used to complete it. The rearrangement joins TRBV29-1 to TRBJ1-4; D unresolved. V was pared by 7 bases and J by 8 bases, with 11 bases between. This CDR3 has 11 residues. Germline CDR1 reads SQVTM; CDR2 reads ANQGSEA. This chain's CDR3 is CSADVGEKLFF. CDR3 DNA (partial): TGCAGCGCCGACGTAGGGGAAAAA.

Concerning this clone itself: The sequenced fragment ends 3 residues before the CDR3 boundary, so the rest is inferred from the germline J gene. The V and J genes are TRBV20-1 and TRBJ1-2, with D tentatively TRBD1 (5 bases). There are 14 residues in the CDR3. Germline V gene data show CDR1 as DFQATT and CDR2 as SNEGSKA (reference sequence). V shed 4 bases and J shed 4 bases, with 16 bases lying between them. The sequenced part of the CDR3 DNA is TGCAGTGCTAAGAAGGCAGGGCAGGGCTATGGC. Amino acid sequence: CSAKKAGQGYG. In full, the CDR3 reads CSAKKAGQGYGYTF.

A remark on this clone: The sequence runs out 3 residues before the end of the CDR3; the remainder is reconstructed from the germline J gene. V gene TRBV18 combines with J gene TRBJ1-4; D not resolved. Trimming pared 3 bases from V and 0 bases from J, leaving 8 bases between. There are 15 residues in the CDR3. Germline loops: CDR1 KGHSH, CDR2 LQKENI. CDR3 DNA (partial): TGTGCCAGCTCACCTGAACTGGCAACTAATGAAAAA. Translation gives CASSPELATNEK. The CDR3 in its entirety is CASSPELATNEKLFF.

With regard to this clone: The read ends 3 residues early relative to the CDR3; the germline J gene fills the gap. The rearrangement links TRBV7-2 to TRBJ2-2, with D perhaps TRBD2 (6 bases). V was trimmed by 4 bases and J by 7 bases, leaving 7 bases between them. The CDR3 sequence is 12 residues long. CDR1 and CDR2 from the germline V gene are SGHTA and FQGNSA. Partial CDR3 DNA: TGTGCCAGCAGCTACGGGGGCGGGGAG. Its translation is CASSYGGGE. The whole CDR3 protein reads CASSYGGGELFF.

Comments on this clone: The read ends 3 residues early relative to the CDR3; the germline J gene fills the gap. The chain recombines TRBV5-1 with TRBJ2-2, with 8 bases matching TRBD1. The ends lost 4 bases at V and 6 bases at J; junction bases unmatched: 5. This CDR3 is built from 14 residues. Per the germline V gene, CDR1 is SGHRS and CDR2 is YFSETQ. The CDR3: CASSLQGAAGELFF. CDR3 DNA (partial): TGCGCCAGCAGCCTCCAGGGGGCTGCCGGGGAG.

A note on this clone: Read sequence stops 3 residues before the CDR3 end, and the germline J gene provides the missing end. This chain links TRBV2 with TRBJ1-2; the D is unclear. V was pared by 6 bases and J by 5 bases, with 7 bases between. Germline CDR1 SNHLY, CDR2 FYNNEI. The CDR3 spans 11 residues. Here the CDR3 reads CASRRLYGYTF. CDR3 DNA (partial): TGTGCCAGCAGGAGACTTTATGGC.